The 9 T cell receptor beta chains presented below share a single source sample, sequenced in a study of cytomegalovirus exposure and HLA in healthy donors. In the PCR, 60 Vbeta and 13 Jbeta primers were used. The data were produced by immunoSEQ multiplex PCR, yet TCRdb's version contains in-frame clones alone and is incomplete. Here the sample spans about 180,000 clones, 77% being singletons. Sequencing input: PBMCs. All receptors come from a man younger than 30 in good health and CMV-seronegative.

V gene TRBV2 combines with J gene TRBJ2-2, with TRBD2 identical over 8 bases. The junction had 11 bases not matched to a gene; V was cut back by 3 bases and J by 5 bases. Germline values: CDR1 SNHLY, CDR2 FYNNEI. The CDR3 loop spans 17 amino acids. CDR3: CASSDRGPRGGTGELFF. The CDR3 DNA reads as TGTGCCAGCAGTGATCGGGGTCCTCGGGGGGGGACCGGGGAGCTGTTTTTT.

This clone was recorded a few times. The chain combines TRBV29-1 with TRBJ2-7, with 9 positions matching TRBD1. CDR3 size: 13 residues. The ends lost 3 bases at V and 7 bases at J; junction bases unmatched: 7. Germline V gene data show CDR1 as SQVTM and CDR2 as ANQGSEA. CDR3 amino acids: CSVETGGQGEQYF. The CDR3 region has the DNA TGCAGCGTTGAGACAGGGGGTCAAGGGGAGCAGTACTTC.

The rearrangement uses TRBV11-1 and TRBJ1-1; unclear D gene. V lost 0 bases, J lost 7 bases, and 9 bases lay in between. The germline V gene has CDR1 SGHAT and CDR2 FQDESV (reference sequence). The CDR3 length is 13 residues. As DNA, the CDR3 is TGTGCCAGCAGCTTAGCTATGGGGAGTGAAGCTTTCTTT. Its protein product is CASSLAMGSEAFF.

The genes are TRBV9 and TRBJ2-5; 9 nucleotides match TRBD2. Germline V gene lookup returns CDR1 SGDLS and CDR2 YYNGEE. The V and J ends lost 4 bases and 4 bases, in that order; junction bases with no gene match: 8. This CDR3 comprises 15 residues. The CDR3 loop reads CASSLGLASVETQYF. Written as DNA, the CDR3 is TGTGCCAGCAGCCTTGGACTAGCGAGTGTAGAGACCCAGTACTTC. The variable domain in full, with the rest retrieved from reference TRBV9 and TRBJ2-5, is DSGVTQTPKHLITATGQRVTLRCSPRSGDLSVYWYQQSLDQGLQFLIQYYNGEERAKGNILERFSAQQFPDLHSELNLSSLELGDSALYFCASSLGLASVETQYFGPGTRLLVL.

This chain connects TRBV25-1 to TRBJ1-1, with 8 bases matching TRBD1. Germline V gives CDR1 MGHDK, CDR2 SYGVNS. CDR3 length: 12 amino acids. V was clipped by 6 bases and J by 10 bases; unmatched bases: 7. Written as DNA, the CDR3 is TGTGCCAGCAGCGTTACTCAGGGGGCAGCTTTCTTT. This translates into CASSVTQGAAFF.

The chain carries TRBV12-2 and TRBJ2-3; the DNA was not used to check the table's D call, TRBD1. TRBV12-2 is an annotated pseudogene. The CDR3 runs 15 residues. CDR3 nucleotides: TGTGCAAGTCGCACTGGGACAGGGGATGGAGATACGCAGTATTTT. Protein product: CASRTGTGDGDTQYF.

The chain combines TRBV9 with TRBJ2-1, with TRBD2 matching 7 bases. With 0 bases clipped from V and 7 bases from J, the junction kept 13 bases outside the gene matches. The CDR3 consists of 17 residues. Per the germline V gene, CDR1 is SGDLS and CDR2 is YYNGEE. The CDR3 coding sequence is TGTGCCAGCAGCGTAGGCCCACTAGTCGGGGGAGGGAATGAGCAGTTCTTC. Translation gives CASSVGPLVGGGNEQFF. Full variable domain (missing parts from reference TRBV9 and TRBJ2-1): DSGVTQTPKHLITATGQRVTLRCSPRSGDLSVYWYQQSLDQGLQFLIQYYNGEERAKGNILERFSAQQFPDLHSELNLSSLELGDSALYFCASSVGPLVGGGNEQFFGPGTRLTVL.

This clone was recorded once. The CDR3 reads CASSEEGQGNTEAFF. The CDR3, as DNA: TGTGCCAGCAGTGAAGAAGGACAGGGGAACACTGAAGCTTTCTTT. The chain is built from TRBV6-1 and TRBJ1-1; 8 bases line up with TRBD1. Trimming cost V 1 base and J 1 base; bases outside gene matches: 2. CDR1 is MNHNS, CDR2 SASEGT, per germline. This CDR3 contains 15 residues.

This clone was recorded once. This chain joins TRBV6-5 and TRBJ2-5; 12 nucleotides line up with TRBD1. The CDR3 length is 15 residues. CDR1 MNHEY and CDR2 SVGAGI come from the germline V gene. The junction had 9 bases not matched to a gene; V was cut back by 8 bases and J by 5 bases. This CDR3 reads CASQGGTGGGETQYF. The DNA for the CDR3 is TGTGCCAGCCAGGGAGGGACAGGGGGCGGTGAGACCCAGTACTTC.